This T cell receptor (beta chain) is from a study of T cell responses to AZD1222 COVID-19 vaccine. Looking at the study overall: Second-dose timings of about 4 or about 12 weeks were pooled. The study's findings and limits: The sample set comprised mostly white British donors with more females, and clonal diversity was possibly underestimated. Distributed over spike, vaccine-associated CD4 TCRs predominated at 160-218 and 743-854. Without day 14 samples, only post-peak T cell repertoires were studied.

With 4 bases removed from V and 2 bases from J, the gap between germline ends came to 9 bases. Germline V CDR1 and CDR2: KGHSH, LQKENI. The CDR3 length is 14 residues. Concerning this clone itself: The target antigen is unknown.

Profiled with immunoSEQ multiplex PCR; TCRdb holds only in-frame clones, not every one. Among just under 95,000 clones, approximately 90% were seen once, and the ten largest hold about a fifth. The source was peripheral blood, collected on day 0 of AZD1222 vaccination. This receptor was obtained from an adult in good health. This chain uses TRBV18 with TRBJ1-3; D is uncertain. CDR3 DNA: TGTGCCAGCTCACAAAAGCAAACTGGAAACACCATATATTTT. Translating gives CASSQKQTGNTIYF.